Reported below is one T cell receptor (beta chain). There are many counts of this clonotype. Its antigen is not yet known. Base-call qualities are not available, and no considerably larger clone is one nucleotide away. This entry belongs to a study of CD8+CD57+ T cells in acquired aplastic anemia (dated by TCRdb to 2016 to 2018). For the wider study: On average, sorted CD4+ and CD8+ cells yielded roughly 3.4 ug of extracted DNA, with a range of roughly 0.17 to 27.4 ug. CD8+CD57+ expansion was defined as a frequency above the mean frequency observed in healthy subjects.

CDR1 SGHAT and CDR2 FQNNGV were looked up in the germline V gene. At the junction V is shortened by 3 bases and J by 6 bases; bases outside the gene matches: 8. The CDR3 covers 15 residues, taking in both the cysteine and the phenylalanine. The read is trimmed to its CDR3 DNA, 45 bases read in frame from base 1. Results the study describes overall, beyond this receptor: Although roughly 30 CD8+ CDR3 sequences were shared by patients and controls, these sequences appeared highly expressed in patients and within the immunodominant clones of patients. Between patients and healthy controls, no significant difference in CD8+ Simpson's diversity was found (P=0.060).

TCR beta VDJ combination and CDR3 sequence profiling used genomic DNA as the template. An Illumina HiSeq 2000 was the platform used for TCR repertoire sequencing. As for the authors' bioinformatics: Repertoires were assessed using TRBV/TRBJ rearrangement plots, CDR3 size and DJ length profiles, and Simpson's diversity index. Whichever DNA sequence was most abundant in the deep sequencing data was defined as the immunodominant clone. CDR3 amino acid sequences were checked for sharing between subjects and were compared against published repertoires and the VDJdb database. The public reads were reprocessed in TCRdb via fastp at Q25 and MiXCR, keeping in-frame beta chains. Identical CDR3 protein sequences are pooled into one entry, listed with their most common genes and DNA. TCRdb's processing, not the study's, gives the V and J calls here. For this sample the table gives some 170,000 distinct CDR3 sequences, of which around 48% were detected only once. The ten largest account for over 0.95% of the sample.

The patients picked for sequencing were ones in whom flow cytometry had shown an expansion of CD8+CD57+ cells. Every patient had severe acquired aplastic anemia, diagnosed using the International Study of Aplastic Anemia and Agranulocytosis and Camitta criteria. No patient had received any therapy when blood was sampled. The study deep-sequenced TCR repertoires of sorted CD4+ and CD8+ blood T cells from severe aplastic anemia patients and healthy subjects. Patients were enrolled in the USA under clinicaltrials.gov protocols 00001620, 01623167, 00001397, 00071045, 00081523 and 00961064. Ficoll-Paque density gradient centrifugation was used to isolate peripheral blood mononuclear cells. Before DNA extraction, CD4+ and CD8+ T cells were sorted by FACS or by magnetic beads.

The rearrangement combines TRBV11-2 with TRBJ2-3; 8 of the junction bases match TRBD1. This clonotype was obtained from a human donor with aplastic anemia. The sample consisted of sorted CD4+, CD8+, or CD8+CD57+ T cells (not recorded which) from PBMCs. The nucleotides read TGTGCCAGCAGCTTTAATAGTCAGGGGGCTGATACGCAGTATTTT. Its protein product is CASSFNSQGADTQYF.